Shown below are 8 T cell receptor beta chains from a single sample sequenced in a study of vaccination effects on CD4 cells after COVID-19. These receptors' antigens are unknown. CD4+ T cells specific for antigen were expanded with viral peptide pools by the ViraFEST assay before sequencing. The authors isolated CD4+ T cells after more than eight days of culture. People in the vaccine group had not been infected with SARS-CoV-2 before, and their nucleocapsid antibodies were negative. The data were produced by immunoSEQ multiplex PCR, yet TCRdb's version contains in-frame clones alone and is incomplete. The table has 25,000 to 35,000 clones, around three quarters seen once. The source was CD4+ T cells from PBMCs cultured with SARS-CoV-2 spike peptides, collected before COVID-19 vaccination. The receptor source for this set is a human donor who received a COVID-19 vaccine.

The chain couples TRBV11-3 to TRBJ2-5, with D possibly being TRBD1 (6 bases). Germline V gene sequence: CDR1 SGHNT, CDR2 YENEEA. Trimming took off 4 bases at V and 2 bases at J, with 11 bases between the two ends. This CDR3 contains 14 residues. CDR3 sequence (DNA): TGTGCCAGCAGCTCCGGGACAATACAAGAGACCCAGTACTTC. Translated: CASSSGTIQETQYF.

The chain recombines TRBV25-1 with TRBJ2-1; TRBD2 matches at 10 bases. The trim removed 4 bases at V and 6 bases at J, leaving 12 bases unmatched. CDR1 MGHDK and CDR2 SYGVNS come from the germline V gene. The CDR3 has 17 amino acids. The CDR3 is CASSVRLAGVMSNEQFF. The CDR3 DNA reads TGTGCCAGCAGTGTCAGACTAGCGGGCGTTATGTCCAATGAGCAGTTCTTC. The whole variable domain, remainder taken from reference TRBV25-1 and TRBJ2-1, is EADIYQTPRYLVIGTGKKITLECSQTMGHDKMYWYQQDPGMELHLIHYSYGVNSTEKGDLSSESTVSRIRTEHFPLTLESARPSHTSQYLCASSVRLAGVMSNEQFFGPGTRLTVL.

The rearrangement uses TRBV11-2 and TRBJ1-1, with 8 nucleotides matching TRBD1. Germline V gene data show CDR1 as SGHAT and CDR2 as FQNNGV. With V trimmed by 6 bases and J by 5 bases, 11 bases remained unmatched. The CDR3 covers 15 residues. CDR3 sequence reads: CASRGQGAGGTEAFF. The DNA for the CDR3 is TGTGCCAGCAGAGGTCAGGGGGCAGGGGGAACTGAAGCTTTCTTT. Filled out from reference TRBV11-2 and TRBJ1-1, the complete variable domain reads EAGVAQSPRYKIIEKRQSVAFWCNPISGHATLYWYQQILGQGPKLLIQFQNNGVVDDSQLPKDRFSAERLKGVDSTLKIQPAKLEDSAVYLCASRGQGAGGTEAFFGQGTRLTVV.

This rearrangement joins TRBV6-2 or TRBV6-3 to TRBJ1-2; D perhaps matches TRBD1 (6 bases). Germline V gene sequence: CDR1 MNHEY, CDR2 SVGEGT. The CDR3 contains 14 residues. With 6 bases removed from V and 3 bases from J, the gap between germline ends came to 14 bases. The CDR3 DNA is TGTGCCAGCAGCGACCGACAGGAGCACTATGGCTACACCTTC. It yields the protein CASSDRQEHYGYTF.

The chain carries TRBV7-9 and TRBJ1-2, with 8 positions matching TRBD1. The junction had 9 bases not matched to a gene; V was cut back by 6 bases and J by 3 bases. The CDR3 runs to 15 residues. Germline V gene lookup returns CDR1 SEHNR and CDR2 FQNEAQ (reference sequence). The CDR3 coding sequence is TGTGCCAGCAGTTCCGGGACAGGATGGGACTATGGCTACACCTTC. The encoded protein is CASSSGTGWDYGYTF.

V usage is TRBV6-6 and J usage is TRBJ2-5; 7 bases map to TRBD2. The V gene end was trimmed by 4 bases and the J gene end by 2 bases; junction bases not matched to a gene: 7. The germline CDR1 and CDR2 sequences are MNHNY and SVGAGI (reference sequence). This CDR3 comprises 15 residues. The CDR3 sequence: CASSFPGGGQETQYF. CDR3 nucleotides: TGTGCCAGCAGTTTCCCTGGGGGAGGGCAAGAGACCCAGTACTTC.

The rearrangement links TRBV5-1 to TRBJ2-3, with 16 bases aligning to TRBD2. With V trimmed by 4 bases and J by 5 bases, 13 bases remained unmatched. Germline V gene sequence: CDR1 SGHRS, CDR2 YFSETQ. CDR3 length: 19 residues. The CDR3 sequence: CASSQGLAGGPSRGDTQYF. The CDR3 nucleotides are TGCGCCAGCAGCCAGGGACTAGCGGGAGGGCCATCCAGGGGAGATACGCAGTATTTT.

The chain joins TRBV6-5 to TRBJ2-3; no definite D call. The length of the CDR3 is 15 residues. Trimming shortened V by 0 bases and J by 0 bases, and 7 bases separated the two germline ends. Per germline, CDR1 MNHEY and CDR2 SVGAGI. The CDR3 region has the DNA TGTGCCAGCAGTTACTCGTTTGTGAGCACAGATACGCAGTATTTT. Translation: CASSYSFVSTDTQYF.